The present T cell receptor (beta chain) was sequenced within a study of blood T cell repertoires in COVID-19. As for the study in general: The samples span acute and convalescent COVID-19 from the United States, Italy and Spain. PBMCs, B-cell-depleted T cells, or T cells were the source of the cDNA or gDNA that made up the material.

The J segment lost 8 bases and the V segment lost 0 bases, leaving 14 bases of the junction unmatched. This CDR3 is built from 18 residues. Germline V gene data show CDR1 as SGHVS and CDR2 as FQNEAQ. As processed by the authors: Estimation of nucleated cell counts was performed using reference gene primer amplification. Generated by immunoSEQ multiplex PCR, the TCRdb table keeps only in-frame clones and is missing some. The DNA was the basis for D and trimming; V, J and clone size are from that table. The sample yields 120,000 to 150,000 clones, roughly four fifths seen once. The genes are TRBV7-8 and TRBJ2-1; 9 bases match TRBD1. Material: peripheral blood. The clonotype comes from a human donor with acute or convalescent COVID-19. The donor label of this sample is uncertain. This chain's CDR3 is CASSLADWLGQGIDEQFF. The CDR3 DNA is TGTGCCAGCAGCTTAGCAGATTGGTTGGGACAGGGAATCGATGAGCAGTTCTTC.